These T cell receptor beta chains were read from a single sample in a study of response to subunit inactivated influenza vaccine. TCRdb redid the calling of the RT-PCR reads with MiXCR, one entry per CDR3 protein. The sample includes hundreds of thousands of distinct CDR3 sequences, about 15% of them seen just once. Sequencing was performed on PBMCs from blood, taken 14 to 15 days before vaccination. Receptors were obtained from a man aged 45-60 years who received an inactivated influenza vaccine. Both conserved end residues are trimmed from each CDR3. Size is omitted from some rows. Given values are once, few, many or a class for expanded clones.

clone_size | j_call | v_call | cdr3_aa
. | TRBJ2-1 | TRBV18 | ASSLTGTGSDEQF
. | TRBJ1-5 | TRBV25-1 | ASSGTGGPGQPQH
. | TRBJ2-5 | TRBV12-3/TRBV12-4 | ASSSAVAARGTQY
many | TRBJ2-2 | TRBV15 | ATSNWLANTGELF
few | TRBJ2-3 | TRBV20-1 | SARDPTSGRISTDTQY
few | TRBJ2-2 | TRBV4-2 | ASSQYTESTGELF
. | TRBJ2-3 | TRBV29-1 | SVSSHEPDTQY
few | TRBJ1-2 | TRBV3-1 | ASSHLGRTNYGYT
. | TRBJ2-3 | TRBV29-1 | SVGLGGTDTQY
few | TRBJ1-5 | TRBV7-2 | ASHRRVGGKYQPQH
. | TRBJ2-3 | TRBV4-2 | ASSQDFLAGGADTQY
few | TRBJ2-4 | TRBV25-1 | ASGMEGREY
few | TRBJ2-5 | TRBV4-2 | ASSQDSVGSFGRETQY
many | TRBJ2-3 | TRBV10-3 | AIRQGVTDTQY
few | TRBJ2-7 | TRBV6-5 | ASSYGWGASPVSEQY
few | TRBJ2-7 | TRBV12-3/TRBV12-4 | ASSPMRKYEQY
. | TRBJ1-1 | TRBV6-5 | ASIRGRGEAF
few | TRBJ2-4 | TRBV4-1 | ASSQDVRRGSVKNIQY
few | TRBJ2-1 | TRBV9 | ASSGYSAEAYNEQF
few | TRBJ2-7 | TRBV25-1 | ASSESIPPSEQY
. | TRBJ2-3 | TRBV7-6 | ASSLGPREDSTDTQY
few | TRBJ2-7 | TRBV2 | ASSGELGAKWEQY